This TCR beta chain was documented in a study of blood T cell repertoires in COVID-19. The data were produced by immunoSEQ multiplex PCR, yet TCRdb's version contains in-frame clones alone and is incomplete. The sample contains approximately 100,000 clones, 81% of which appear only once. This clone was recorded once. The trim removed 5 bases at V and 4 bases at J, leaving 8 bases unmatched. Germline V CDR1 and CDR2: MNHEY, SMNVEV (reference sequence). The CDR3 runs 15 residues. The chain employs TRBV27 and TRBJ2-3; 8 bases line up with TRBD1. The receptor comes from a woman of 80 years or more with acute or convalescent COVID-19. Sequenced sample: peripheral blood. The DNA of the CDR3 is TGTGCCAGCAGTCTGGGGTACAGGGGGGCAGATACGCAGTATTTT. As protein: CASSLGYRGADTQYF.